Sequencing of this T cell receptor (beta chain) was carried out in a study of spatial heterogeneity in lung cancer. Ten or more counts support this clonotype. Time point defined: sample taken at primary tumor resection. Whole RNA was taken from tumor, nontumor lung or frozen PBMC; it was then sequenced unsorted. The 60 to 80 donors had untreated early-stage non-small cell lung cancer. TCRdb passed the 5' RACE reads through MiXCR, listing each CDR3 protein once. In the table there are about 85,000 distinct CDR3 sequences, more than 15% of which are singletons. This sequence was found in a male donor with early-stage non-small cell lung cancer. The specimen was PBMCs, collected at surgery.

CDR3 coding DNA: TGTGCCAGCAGTTTTTCTGGGGCCAACGTCCTGACTTTC. Translation gives CASSFSGANVLTF. The chain combines TRBV27 with TRBJ2-6; D is undetermined. V lost 3 bases to trimming and J lost 1 base, with 1 base between them. CDR1 MNHEY and CDR2 SMNVEV come from the germline V gene (reference sequence). The CDR3 totals 13 residues.